What follows are 9 T cell receptor beta chains derived from one specimen sequenced in a study of siplizumab effects on memory and regulatory T cells. Repertoires were generated with immunoSEQ multiplex PCR, while TCRdb's copy carries only in-frame clones and drops some. The data hold approximately 110,000 clones, with 85% to 95% observed a single time. Sequencing was carried out using CD4+ T cells sorted from blood. These receptors were collected from a human donor in good health.

The chain has TRBV19 and TRBJ2-7; 7 bases match TRBD2. The CDR3 extends over 14 amino acids. The ends lost 1 base at V and 6 bases at J; junction bases unmatched: 6. Germline V gene data show CDR1 as LNHDA and CDR2 as SQIVND (reference sequence). CDR3 DNA: TGTGCCAGTAGTATAGGAGGGAGGGCCGCCGAGCAGTACTTC. Protein sequence: CASSIGGRAAEQYF.

The chain employs TRBV7-3 and TRBJ1-3; 7 bases map to TRBD1. The CDR3 loop spans 15 amino acids. The J segment lost 2 bases and the V segment lost 0 bases, leaving 1 base of the junction unmatched. Germline CDR1 SGHTA, CDR2 FQGTGA. DNA of the CDR3: TGTGCCAGCAGCTTAACAGGGACAGCTGGAAACACCATATATTTT. Its translation: CASSLTGTAGNTIYF.

The rearrangement links TRBV6-5 to TRBJ2-6, with no clear D. From germline, CDR1 is MNHEY and CDR2 SVGAGI. V lost 1 base and J lost 2, with 3 bases in between. The CDR3 has 14 amino acids. The CDR3 sequence: CASSYFAGANVLTF. As DNA, the CDR3 is TGTGCCAGCAGTTACTTTGCTGGGGCCAACGTCCTGACTTTC.

This chain joins TRBV6-4 and TRBJ1-1; 8 nucleotides match TRBD1. After removal of 0 bases from V and 3 bases from J, the junction contained 3 bases not matched to a gene. CDR3 length equals 15 residues. The germline CDR1 and CDR2 sequences are MRHNA and SNTAGT. CDR3 bases: TGTGCCAGCAGTGACTCGACAGGGGTGCACACTGAAGCTTTCTTT. Its protein product is CASSDSTGVHTEAFF.

The count of this clone is one. The V call is TRBV19, the J call TRBJ1-2; D not certain. CDR3 length equals 12 residues. V was pared by 3 bases and J by 4 bases, with 6 bases between. The germline CDR1 and CDR2 sequences are LNHDA and SQIVND (reference sequence). The CDR3 sequence is CASSIRTYGYTF. The CDR3 coding sequence is TGTGCCAGTAGTATCCGGACCTATGGCTACACCTTC.

The chain joins TRBV11-3 to TRBJ1-2; 10 bases map to TRBD1. The trim removed 2 bases at V and 4 bases at J, leaving 4 bases unmatched. Per germline, CDR1 SGHNT and CDR2 YENEEA. The CDR3 runs to 15 residues. CDR3 residues: CASSLPGQGFYGYTF. In DNA form, the CDR3 reads TGTGCCAGCAGCTTACCGGGACAGGGGTTCTATGGCTACACCTTC.

The gene calls are TRBV6-6 and TRBJ2-5, with 8 bases that match TRBD1. CDR3 length: 14 residues. Germline V gene lookup returns CDR1 MNHNY and CDR2 SVGAGI (reference sequence). Germline trimming cut 8 bases from V and 7 bases from J; bases unmatched to any gene: 12. The CDR3 here is CASEQQDRVGTQYF. The CDR3, as DNA: TGTGCCAGCGAACAACAGGACAGGGTAGGGACCCAGTACTTC.

The chain couples TRBV18 to TRBJ2-3; 11 bases fit TRBD1. Germline CDR1 and CDR2: KGHSH and LQKENI. This CDR3 region has 18 residues. The trim removed 2 bases at V and 3 bases at J, leaving 10 bases unmatched. The CDR3 loop is CASSPFFSGQGETDTQYF. CDR3 DNA sequence: TGTGCCAGCTCACCATTCTTCTCGGGACAGGGGGAAACAGATACGCAGTATTTT.

The chain combines TRBV10-2 with TRBJ2-7; D perhaps matches TRBD1 (6 bases). The germline V gene has CDR1 WSHSY and CDR2 SAAADI. Trimming cost V 4 bases and J 2 bases, with 9 bases left between them. The CDR3 has 13 amino acids. CDR3 DNA: TGCGCCAGCAGTGTGGCAGGGGCCTACGAGCAGTACTTC. This codes for CASSVAGAYEQYF.